The 6 T cell receptor beta chains below were found in one sample sequenced in a study of cytomegalovirus exposure and HLA in healthy donors. Primers for the PCR totalled 60 Vbeta and 13 Jbeta. Clones were read by immunoSEQ multiplex PCR, and TCRdb kept only the in-frame ones, dropping some. This table has 100,000 or so clones, around four fifths appearing once. Sequenced material: PBMCs. These receptors were obtained from a man aged 30-40 years in good health and CMV-seronegative.

V gene TRBV9 combines with J gene TRBJ1-1, with 8 bases lining up with TRBD1. CDR3 length: 16 amino acids. The germline V gene encodes CDR1 SGDLS and CDR2 YYNGEE. Unmatched junction bases numbered 11, after V lost 1 base and J lost 6 bases. The CDR3 DNA follows: TGTGCCAGCAGCGTATACGGACAGGGTGGGTTCGCTGAAGCTTTCTTT. It encodes CASSVYGQGGFAEAFF. The entire variable domain, with the rest obtained from reference TRBV9 and TRBJ1-1, is as follows: DSGVTQTPKHLITATGQRVTLRCSPRSGDLSVYWYQQSLDQGLQFLIQYYNGEERAKGNILERFSAQQFPDLHSELNLSSLELGDSALYFCASSVYGQGGFAEAFFGQGTRLTVV.

The chain couples TRBV6-6 to TRBJ2-1, with TRBD2 matching 15 bases. The germline V gene has CDR1 MNHNY and CDR2 SVGAGI (reference sequence). V shed 2 bases, J shed 10 bases, and the junction held 6 bases outside the gene matches. The CDR3 runs to 16 residues. The CDR3 DNA reads TGTGCCAGCAGTTACCCGGGACTAGCGGGGGGACACGAGCAGTTCTTC. Its translation: CASSYPGLAGGHEQFF.

The genes are TRBV7-8 and TRBJ1-2; D not certain. Germline-derived CDR1 and CDR2 are SGHVS and FQNEAQ. The V end lost 0 bases, the J end lost 9 bases, and 20 bases lay between the germline ends. The CDR3 runs 16 residues. The CDR3 reads CASSLAAHGGQFSYTF. DNA of the CDR3: TGTGCCAGCAGCTTAGCGGCGCATGGAGGGCAGTTTAGCTACACCTTC.

CDR3 amino acids: CASSTLLGRGSVSYEQYF. DNA of the CDR3: TGTGCCAGCAGCACCCTCTTGGGCCGGGGGTCCGTCTCCTACGAGCAGTACTTC. This chain uses TRBV7-9 with TRBJ2-7, with D perhaps TRBD2 (6 bases). Between the trimmed V and J ends, which lost 5 bases and 0 bases, there was a span of 23 bases. The CDR3 length is 18 residues. CDR1 SEHNR and CDR2 FQNEAQ come from the germline V gene (reference sequence). The full variable domain, rest sourced from reference TRBV7-9 and TRBJ2-7, is DTGVSQNPRHKITKRGQNVTFRCDPISEHNRLYWYRQTLGQGPEFLTYFQNEAQLEKSRLLSDRFSAERPKGSFSTLEIQRTEQGDSAMYLCASSTLLGRGSVSYEQYFGPGTRLTVT.

The chain couples TRBV27 to TRBJ2-1, with TRBD1 matching over 8 bases. J was trimmed by 7 bases and V by 5 bases; bases with no gene match: 13. CDR1 and CDR2 from the germline V gene are MNHEY and SMNVEV (reference sequence). The CDR3 is 16 residues long. The CDR3 is CASSKGPGGLGNEQFF. The CDR3 nucleotides read TGTGCCAGCAGTAAAGGGCCAGGGGGCTTAGGAAATGAGCAGTTCTTC.

The V call is TRBV27, the J call TRBJ2-1; 11 bases align to TRBD1. The CDR3 has 15 residues. Unmatched junction bases numbered 2, after V lost 3 bases and J lost 4 bases. CDR1 is MNHEY, CDR2 SMNVEV, per germline (reference sequence). DNA of the CDR3: TGTGCCAGCAGTTTCGGACAGGGGGCTTACAATGAGCAGTTCTTC. Its translation is CASSFGQGAYNEQFF.